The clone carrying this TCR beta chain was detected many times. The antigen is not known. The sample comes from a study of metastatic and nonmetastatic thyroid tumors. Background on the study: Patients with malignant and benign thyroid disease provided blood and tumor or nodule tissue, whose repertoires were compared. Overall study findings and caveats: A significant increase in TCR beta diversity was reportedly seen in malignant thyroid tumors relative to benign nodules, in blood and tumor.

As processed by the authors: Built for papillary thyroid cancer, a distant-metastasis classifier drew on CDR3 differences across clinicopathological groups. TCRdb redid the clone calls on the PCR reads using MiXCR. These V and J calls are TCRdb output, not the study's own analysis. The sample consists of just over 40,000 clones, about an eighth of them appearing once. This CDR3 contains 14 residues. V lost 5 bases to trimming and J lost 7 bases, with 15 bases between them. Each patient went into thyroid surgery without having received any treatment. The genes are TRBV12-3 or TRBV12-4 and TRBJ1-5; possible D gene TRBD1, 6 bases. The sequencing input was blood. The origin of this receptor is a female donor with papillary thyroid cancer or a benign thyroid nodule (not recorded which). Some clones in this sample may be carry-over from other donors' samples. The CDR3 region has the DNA TGTGCCAGCAGTCCCCAGGGGATAGGACAGCCCCAGCATTTT. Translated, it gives CASSPQGIGQPQHF.